What follows are 31 T cell receptor beta chains derived from one specimen sequenced in a study of T cells in Graves' hyperthyroidism and ophthalmopathy. RNA transcripts were the template for amplifying TCR beta CDR3 regions. The HTBI primer set served for first-round RT-PCR of the TCR CDR3. TCRdb redid the calling of the multiplex PCR reads with MiXCR, one entry per CDR3 protein. This table has 360,000 or so distinct CDR3 sequences, 13% to 15% appearing once. Sequenced sample: blood. The receptors here all came from a woman aged 60-70 years with Graves' ophthalmopathy.

V is TRBV29-1 and J is TRBJ2-1; D not resolved. Germline V gives CDR1 SQVTM, CDR2 ANQGSEA. V lost 3 bases and J 7 bases, leaving 7 bases between the germline ends. The CDR3 sequence is 11 residues long. The CDR3 DNA reads TGCAGCGTTGACGTTTTGAATGAGCAGTTCTTC. Translation gives CSVDVLNEQFF.

There are a few counts of this clonotype. The V call is TRBV27, the J call TRBJ1-5, with unresolved D. The V gene's germline CDR1 is MNHEY and CDR2 SMNVEV (reference sequence). The V end was cut by 5 bases, the J end by 0 bases, with 5 bases between. There are 13 residues in the CDR3. Written as DNA, the CDR3 is TGTGCCAGCAGTACCAGTAGCAATCAGCCCCAGCATTTT. Translation: CASSTSSNQPQHF.

This clonotype has only a few counts. This chain connects TRBV3-1 to TRBJ2-1; maybe TRBD2 (7 bases). The CDR3 runs 18 residues. Germline loops: CDR1 LGHDT, CDR2 YNNKEL (reference sequence). Trimming shortened V by 2 bases and J by 9 bases, and 26 bases separated the two germline ends. The CDR3 loop reads CASSQPWGGGGRETEQFF. As DNA, the CDR3 is TGTGCCAGCAGCCAACCCTGGGGAGGGGGTGGGCGGGAGACTGAGCAGTTCTTC.

This clonotype was seen a few times. The V gene is TRBV20-1, the J gene TRBJ2-5; 9 bases are a match to TRBD2. CDR1 is DFQATT, CDR2 SNEGSKA, per germline (reference sequence). Trimming cost V 5 bases and J 4 bases; bases outside gene matches: 11. This CDR3 has 15 amino acids. Here the CDR3 DNA reads TGCAGTGCTCACTCCTTAGCGGGAGTGCGAGAGACCCAGTACTTC. Its protein is CSAHSLAGVRETQYF.

This clonotype was counted many times. The V gene is TRBV2, the J gene TRBJ2-6; TRBD1 matches 9 bases. Trimming removed 6 bases from V and 0 bases from J; junction bases left unmatched: 15. The germline V gene encodes CDR1 SNHLY and CDR2 FYNNEI. The CDR3 extends over 20 amino acids. DNA of the CDR3: TGTGCCAGCAGGGGACAGGGAAGGAGGCCCCAGAGCTCTGGGGCCAACGTCCTGACTTTC. This codes for CASRGQGRRPQSSGANVLTF. The full variable domain, with the rest looked up from reference TRBV2 and TRBJ2-6, is EPEVTQTPSHQVTQMGQEVILRCVPISNHLYFYWYRQILGQKVEFLVSFYNNEISEKSEIFDDQFSVERPDGSNFTLKIRSTKLEDSAMYFCASRGQGRRPQSSGANVLTFGAGSRLTVL.

This clonotype was recorded many times. The chain employs TRBV12-3 or TRBV12-4 and TRBJ1-1; 7 positions agree with TRBD1. V was pared by 5 bases and J by 1 base, with 4 bases of the junction left unmatched. This CDR3 is 14 amino acids long. CDR3 sequence: CASSPGQKNTEAFF. CDR3 DNA: TGTGCCAGCAGTCCGGGACAGAAGAACACTGAAGCTTTCTTT.

This clonotype was found many times. J is TRBJ2-5 and V is TRBV20-1, with 7 bases lining up with TRBD2. The trim removed 0 bases at V and 3 bases at J, leaving 13 bases unmatched. The length of the CDR3 is 17 residues. Per germline, CDR1 DFQATT and CDR2 SNEGSKA (reference sequence). CDR3 in amino acids: CSARDTIFAGVEETQYF. CDR3 nucleotide sequence: TGCAGTGCTAGAGACACCATCTTTGCGGGAGTGGAAGAGACCCAGTACTTC.

In this sample, this clonotype turned up many times. The chain is built from TRBV3-1 and TRBJ1-4; 9 bases fit TRBD1. Trimming cost V 4 bases and J 8 bases; bases outside gene matches: 14. The germline V gene has CDR1 LGHDT and CDR2 YNNKEL (reference sequence). This CDR3 spans 17 amino acids. The CDR3 here is CASSPETLQGAREKLFF. CDR3 in DNA: TGTGCCAGCAGCCCTGAGACTTTACAGGGGGCCAGAGAAAAACTGTTTTTT.

Details on this clonotype: Since a much larger clone is just one base distant, this may be a read error. The CDR3 carries no conserved terminal phenylalanine or tryptophan, so it likely arises from a read error. The CDR3: CASGRQNRGLSTDTQYL. The CDR3 DNA reads TGTGCTAGTGGTAGACAGAACCGGGGCCTTAGCACAGATACGCAGTATCTT. This rearrangement joins TRBV12-5 to TRBJ2-3; D could derive from TRBD1 or TRBD2 (5 bases each). This CDR3 is 17 amino acids long. V was clipped by 5 bases and J by 0 bases, with 18 bases between them. Per germline, CDR1 LGHNT and CDR2 FRNRAP.

The table lists this clonotype with many counts. The chain carries TRBV11-2 and TRBJ1-4; D may be TRBD1 (6 bases). V was trimmed by 5 bases and J by 3 bases, leaving 10 bases between them. There are 14 residues in the CDR3. CDR1 and CDR2 (germline): SGHAT, FQNNGV. The CDR3: CASSPRGSNEKLFF. The CDR3 nucleotides are TGTGCCAGCAGCCCAAGGGGGTCTAATGAAAAACTGTTTTTT.

The rearrangement links TRBV19 to TRBJ1-1; 7 bases are a match to TRBD1. With V trimmed by 6 bases and J by 0 bases, 4 bases remained unmatched. Germline V gives CDR1 LNHDA, CDR2 SQIVND (reference sequence). The CDR3 is 14 residues long. The CDR3 coding sequence is TGTGCCAGTAGGATCCAGGGGGTGAACACTGAAGCTTTCTTT. Translation: CASRIQGVNTEAFF.

This clonotype was observed many times. The chain uses TRBV2 and TRBJ2-5; D ambiguous. The CDR3 is made up of 13 amino acids. V dropped 4 bases and J dropped 4 bases, with 10 bases sitting between them. Germline assignment: CDR1 SNHLY and CDR2 FYNNEI. This CDR3 reads CASSVIVAETQYF. The CDR3 coding sequence is TGTGCCAGCAGTGTTATCGTGGCAGAGACCCAGTACTTC.

This clonotype was counted ten times or more. This rearrangement joins TRBV20-1 to TRBJ2-3, with D perhaps TRBD2 (6 bases). V was clipped by 0 bases and J by 3 bases, with 19 bases between them. Germline loops: CDR1 DFQATT, CDR2 SNEGSKA (reference sequence). The CDR3 extends over 17 amino acids. CDR3 sequence: CSARDPPSGVFTDTQYF. CDR3 DNA sequence: TGCAGTGCTAGAGATCCCCCTTCGGGAGTTTTTACAGATACGCAGTATTTT.

The J gene is TRBJ2-7, the V gene TRBV3-1; D is unclear. Germline CDR1 reads LGHDT; CDR2 reads YNNKEL (reference sequence). Trimming took off 4 bases at V and 4 bases at J, with 8 bases between the two ends. This CDR3 is built from 12 residues. The CDR3: CASSRAQYEQYF. The CDR3 DNA sequence: TGTGCCAGCAGCCGGGCCCAATACGAGCAGTACTTC.

The chain combines TRBV7-9 with TRBJ2-5; D unresolved. Germline loops: CDR1 SEHNR, CDR2 FQNEAQ (reference sequence). This CDR3 is 12 amino acids long. The V and J ends lost 7 bases and 2 bases respectively, with 8 bases between them. CDR3 nucleotides: TGTGCCAGCACGCTACAACAAGAGACCCAGTACTTC. Translated, it gives CASTLQQETQYF.

This clonotype was observed many times. CDR3 bases: TGCGCCAGCAGCCCGGTTGTGGGGGAGCTGTTTTTT. Translated: CASSPVVGELFF. The chain couples TRBV5-1 to TRBJ2-2, with D hard to call. The CDR3 has 12 residues. Between the trimmed V and J ends, which lost 4 bases and 8 bases, there was a span of 9 bases. Germline V lookup: CDR1 SGHRS, CDR2 YFSETQ.

The chain has TRBV14 and TRBJ2-7, with TRBD1 identical over 8 bases. This CDR3 comprises 15 residues. V shed 0 bases, J shed 1 base, and the junction held 2 bases outside the gene matches. Germline V gene sequence: CDR1 SGHDN, CDR2 FVKESK. The CDR3 is CASSQDRGHSYEQYF. The CDR3 coding sequence is TGTGCCAGCAGCCAAGACAGGGGGCATTCCTACGAGCAGTACTTC.

This clonotype appeared many times. The chain links TRBV5-1 to TRBJ1-1; 8 bases are shared with TRBD1. V trimming: 5 bases; J trimming: 3 bases; junction bases outside the gene matches: 3. The germline CDR1 and CDR2 sequences are SGHRS and YFSETQ. There are 13 residues in the CDR3. CDR3 protein: CASRTGGDTEAFF. The CDR3 nucleotides are TGCGCCAGCAGAACAGGGGGGGACACTGAAGCTTTCTTT.

The count of this clonotype is one. One base away lies a much larger clone, so this may be a sequencing read error. The J gene is TRBJ1-1, the V gene TRBV5-1; no definite D call. The CDR3 runs 14 residues. Germline values: CDR1 SGHRS, CDR2 YFSETQ. The CDR3 reads CAGSLVGVFTEAFF. The CDR3 DNA follows: TGCGCCGGCAGCTTGGTTGGAGTATTCACTGAAGCTTTCTTT.

This clonotype was counted only a few times. The chain uses TRBV20-1 and TRBJ1-6; no firm D call. With 8 bases removed from V and 7 bases from J, the gap between germline ends came to 15 bases. The CDR3 totals 13 residues. Germline loops: CDR1 DFQATT, CDR2 SNEGSKA (reference sequence). The CDR3 loop is CSSQPNQNSPLHF. The DNA for the CDR3 is TGCAGTTCCCAGCCGAATCAGAATTCACCCCTCCACTTT.

The V gene is TRBV28, the J gene TRBJ2-4; D possibly uses TRBD1 or TRBD2 (5 bases each). Germline V gene sequence: CDR1 MDHEN, CDR2 SYDVKM. Between the trimmed V and J ends, which lost 6 bases and 0 bases, there was a span of 21 bases. The CDR3 extends over 18 amino acids. The CDR3 sequence is CASSLTSWGKLAKNIQYF. The CDR3, as DNA: TGTGCCAGCAGCTTAACTTCTTGGGGGAAACTAGCCAAAAACATTCAGTACTTC.

In its sample, this clonotype was seen many times. The gene calls are TRBV29-1 and TRBJ2-1; TRBD2 matches at 11 bases. V lost 3 bases and J lost 8; bases outside the gene matches: 9. CDR3 length: 15 amino acids. The V gene's germline CDR1 is SQVTM and CDR2 ANQGSEA. CDR3 nucleotide sequence: TGCAGCGTTGACCGAGGTGCTAGCGGGAGGTATGAGCAGTTCTTC. Its translation: CSVDRGASGRYEQFF.

V gene TRBV19 combines with J gene TRBJ1-2, with D uncertain. This CDR3 comprises 17 residues. V was pared by 4 bases and J by 4 bases, with 22 bases between. Looked up from germline, CDR1 is LNHDA and CDR2 is SQIVND (reference sequence). CDR3 in DNA: TGTGCCAGTAGTACGCGCGCCCTGGGAGCTGGCGGCTATGGCTACACCTTC. Translating gives CASSTRALGAGGYGYTF.

The sample holds many counts of this clonotype. The V call is TRBV3-1, the J call TRBJ2-3; D ambiguous. There are 15 residues in the CDR3. Germline V CDR1 and CDR2: LGHDT, YNNKEL (reference sequence). V was shortened by 0 bases and J by 4 bases, with 11 bases between the two germline ends. CDR3 bases: TGTGCCAGCAGCCAAGAGATATTCCGTGCAGATACGCAGTATTTT. Translated: CASSQEIFRADTQYF.

The rearrangement uses TRBV6-1 and TRBJ2-1, with 12 bases matching TRBD1. V shed 6 bases and J 8 bases; nucleotides not matched to a gene: 8. CDR3 length equals 15 residues. Germline values: CDR1 MNHNS, CDR2 SASEGT. The CDR3 protein is CASSRSGTGGHEQFF. The CDR3 DNA is TGTGCCAGCAGCCGATCCGGGACAGGGGGCCATGAGCAGTTCTTC.

Details on this clonotype: A clone one base away is much larger, so this may be a read error. The chain couples TRBV5-6 to TRBJ2-7, with 7 bases fitting TRBD1. Germline V gene sequence: CDR1 SGHDT, CDR2 YYEEEE. CDR3 size: 12 residues. Trimming cost V 6 bases and J 2 bases; bases outside gene matches: 2. CDR3 sequence (DNA): TGTGCCAGCATGGGACAGCCCTACGAGCAGTACTTC. This sequence encodes CASMGQPYEQYF.

This clonotype was detected ten times or more. This chain uses TRBV20-1 with TRBJ2-7; 11 bases agree with TRBD2. V lost 1 base to trimming and J lost 6 bases; unmatched junction nucleotides: 8. In germline, CDR1 is DFQATT, CDR2 SNEGSKA (reference sequence). This CDR3 has 15 amino acids. CDR3 DNA sequence: TGCAGTGCTAGAGGACAACTAGCGGGAGCGCGCGAGCAGTACTTC. Protein: CSARGQLAGAREQYF.

The chain links TRBV20-1 to TRBJ2-2; D perhaps matches TRBD2 (5 bases). V was shortened by 0 bases and J by 3 bases, with 11 bases between the two germline ends. This CDR3 region has 15 residues. Germline V gives CDR1 DFQATT, CDR2 SNEGSKA (reference sequence). The CDR3 sequence: CSARDQRRDTGELFF. The DNA for the CDR3 is TGCAGTGCTAGAGATCAGCGGCGAGACACCGGGGAGCTGTTTTTT.

There are many counts of this clonotype. This chain connects TRBV5-1 to TRBJ2-7, with a weak D call TRBD2 (5 bases). The V gene lost 1 base and the J gene lost 5 bases, with 16 bases spanning the gap. Germline V gene lookup returns CDR1 SGHRS and CDR2 YFSETQ. This CDR3 has 15 amino acids. The CDR3 DNA follows: TGCGCCAGCAGCTTGCCCGATAGCGCTGGCCACGAGCAGTACTTC. This codes for CASSLPDSAGHEQYF.

The chain recombines TRBV20-1 with TRBJ1-5; D gene uncertain. The germline CDR1 and CDR2 sequences are DFQATT and SNEGSKA (reference sequence). Trimming took off 3 bases at V and 4 bases at J, with 7 bases between the two ends. This CDR3 is 12 amino acids long. CDR3 nucleotide sequence: TGCAGTGCTAGTAGTGGTAATCAGCCCCAGCATTTT. Translating gives CSASSGNQPQHF.

The chain's CDR3 is CSVAEQAVTDTQYF. The CDR3 region has the DNA TGCAGCGTTGCGGAGCAGGCTGTGACAGATACGCAGTATTTT. The V and J genes are TRBV29-1 and TRBJ2-3; D not resolved. The V end lost 4 bases, the J end lost 3 bases, and 14 bases lay between the germline ends. There are 14 residues in the CDR3. From germline, CDR1 is SQVTM and CDR2 ANQGSEA.